A selection of T cell receptor beta chains follows, all from one sample in a study of blood T cell repertoires in COVID-19. The data were produced by immunoSEQ multiplex PCR, yet TCRdb's version contains in-frame clones alone and is incomplete. The table lists about 81,000 clones, roughly 86% of them singletons. The sequenced sample was peripheral blood. Source of these receptors: a human donor in a cohort sampled during active COVID-19. CDR3s include the opening cysteine and the closing phenylalanine or tryptophan. Fields, in order: clone size, D gene, V gene, J gene, CDR3 protein, CDR3 DNA. D genes are given only for firm matches. Clone size is not always given. Where it is, it says once, few, many or a class for expanded clones.

NA	TRBD1	TRBV5-4	TRBJ1-3	CASSLNRGSGNTIYF	TGTGCCAGCAGCTTGAACAGGGGCTCTGGAAACACCATATATTTT
NA	TRBD2	TRBV29-1	TRBJ2-1	CSVGLAGFGEQFF	TGCAGCGTTGGACTAGCGGGGTTTGGGGAGCAGTTCTTC
NA	NA	TRBV7-9	TRBJ1-4	CASSLVGDTQGTNEKLFF	TGTGCCAGCAGCTTAGTGGGGGACACCCAAGGAACTAATGAAAAACTGTTTTTT
NA	NA	TRBV6-5	TRBJ2-7	CASSKGFGYEQYF	TGTGCCAGCAGCAAGGGGTTCGGATACGAGCAGTACTTC
NA	NA	TRBV7-2	TRBJ2-5	CASSLNREGETQYF	TGTGCCAGCAGCTTAAACAGGGAGGGGGAGACCCAGTACTTC
NA	NA	TRBV3-1/TRBV3-2	TRBJ2-7	CASSRTAVGGEQYF	TGTGCCAGCAGCAGAACAGCAGTCGGGGGTGAGCAGTACTTC
NA	TRBD1	TRBV9	TRBJ1-2	CASSVVDRVHGYTF	TGTGCCAGCAGCGTAGTGGACAGGGTCCATGGCTACACCTTC
NA	NA	TRBV5-1	TRBJ1-1	CASSALPMNTEAFF	TGCGCCAGCAGCGCCCTACCCATGAACACTGAAGCTTTCTTT
NA	NA	TRBV18	TRBJ2-7	CASSPGVGGSYEQYF	TGTGCCAGCTCACCGGGGGTAGGGGGCTCCTACGAGCAGTACTTC
NA	TRBD2	TRBV5-1	TRBJ2-5	CASRYSTSGQETQYF	TGCGCCAGCAGGTACTCGACTAGCGGACAAGAGACCCAGTACTTC
NA	NA	TRBV11-2	TRBJ2-7	CASSLAGSEQYF	TGTGCCAGCAGCTTAGCAGGTTCCGAGCAGTACTTC
NA	NA	TRBV4-1	TRBJ1-2	CASSPYQVDYGGYTF	TGCGCCAGCAGCCCGTATCAGGTAGACTATGGCGGCTACACCTTC
NA	TRBD2	TRBV5-1	TRBJ2-7	CASSPVAGPSSYEQYF	TGCGCCAGCAGCCCCGTAGCGGGGCCGAGCTCCTACGAGCAGTACTTC
few	NA	TRBV15	TRBJ2-1	CATSREANEQFF	TGTGCCACCAGCAGAGAGGCCAATGAGCAGTTCTTC
NA	NA	TRBV5-6	TRBJ1-2	CASSLVWVRDYYGYTF	TGTGCCAGCAGCTTGGTGTGGGTGAGGGATTACTATGGCTACACCTTC
NA	NA	TRBV27	TRBJ2-5	CASSFQGHQETQYF	TGTGCCAGCAGTTTTCAGGGACATCAAGAGACCCAGTACTTC
NA	NA	TRBV7-2	TRBJ2-3	CASSFSGGAGDTQYF	TGTGCCAGCAGCTTTAGTGGGGGGGCCGGAGATACGCAGTATTTT
NA	TRBD2	TRBV11-2	TRBJ2-7	CASSSSPPSGGITYEQYF	TGTGCCAGCAGCTCCTCTCCCCCTAGCGGGGGGATTACCTACGAGCAGTACTTC
NA	TRBD2	TRBV2	TRBJ2-5	CASSGSGGLIQETQYF	TGTGCCAGCAGTGGAAGCGGGGGGCTCATCCAAGAGACCCAGTACTTC
once	TRBD1	TRBV28	TRBJ2-7	CASSSRGQGAYEQYF	TGTGCCAGCAGTTCAAGGGGACAGGGGGCCTACGAGCAGTACTTC
NA	NA	TRBV19	TRBJ2-1	CASSYRDSYNEQFF	TGTGCCAGTAGTTACCGGGACTCCTACAATGAGCAGTTCTTC
NA	TRBD1	TRBV7-3	TRBJ1-1	CASSFRGWGTEAFF	TGTGCCAGCAGCTTCAGGGGGTGGGGCACTGAAGCTTTCTTT
once	NA	TRBV6-1	TRBJ1-5	CASSELGGSRRAVQQPQHF	TGTGCCAGCAGTGAACTTGGGGGGTCCAGACGAGCCGTCCAACAGCCCCAGCATTTT
NA	NA	TRBV3-1/TRBV3-2	TRBJ1-2	CASSHGTGSYYGYTF	TGTGCCAGCAGCCATGGTACAGGGAGCTACTATGGCTACACCTTC
NA	TRBD1	TRBV4-1	TRBJ2-2	CASSQGQGAGSTGELFF	TGCGCCAGCAGCCAAGGACAGGGGGCGGGATCCACCGGGGAGCTGTTTTTT
NA	NA	TRBV4-3	TRBJ2-3	CASSQDAIGASTDTQYF	TGCGCCAGCAGCCAAGACGCGATTGGGGCGAGCACAGATACGCAGTATTTT
NA	NA	TRBV5-4	TRBJ1-5	CASSLLNQPQHF	TGTGCCAGCAGCTTACTCAATCAGCCCCAGCATTTT
NA	NA	TRBV5-1	TRBJ1-1	CASSLLPGQNTEAFF	TGCGCCAGCAGCTTGTTGCCGGGACAAAACACTGAAGCTTTCTTT
NA	TRBD1	TRBV3-1/TRBV3-2	TRBJ1-2	CASSQGGGQGRLYGYTF	TGTGCCAGCAGCCAGGGGGGGGGACAGGGACGTCTCTATGGCTACACCTTC
few	NA	TRBV5-1	TRBJ1-6	CASSWGRDLGRSPLHF	TGCGCCAGCAGCTGGGGCAGGGATCTCGGTCGTTCACCCCTCCACTTT
once	NA	TRBV2	TRBJ1-1	CASRRESGTEAFF	TGTGCCAGCAGGAGAGAGTCGGGTACTGAAGCTTTCTTT
NA	NA	TRBV5-1	TRBJ2-3	CASTQLGGGRTDTQYF	TGCGCCAGCACTCAACTTGGGGGGGGGCGCACAGATACGCAGTATTTT
NA	NA	TRBV21-1	TRBJ2-5	CASKTGRPRLAAQETQYF	TGTGCCAGCAAAACGGGCCGACCGCGACTAGCGGCACAAGAGACCCAGTACTTC